This T cell receptor (beta chain) was recorded in a study of blood T cells in healthy people across ages. Findings and caveats of the study: Diversity figures derived from one million T cells were judged to underestimate the true value.

Next came a second PCR, run for roughly 6 to 11 cycles, which used a sample-barcoded 5' primer along with a J-beta primer mix. TCRdb fed the 5' RACE reads into MiXCR, producing one record per CDR3 protein. The table records 1.5 million to 2 million distinct CDR3 sequences, 25% to 30% of them present only once. Looked up from germline, CDR1 is SGDLS and CDR2 is YYNGEE. Trimming removed 5 bases from V and 5 bases from J; junction bases left unmatched: 9. There are 15 residues in the CDR3. Russia was home to the donors, healthy Caucasian individuals aged roughly 6 to 90. This clonotype has more than one count but fewer than ten. Its antigen is unknown.

The chain is built from TRBV9 and TRBJ1-1, with TRBD1 matching 10 bases. The source material was blood. The sequence derives from a woman aged 25 to 45 in good health. The CDR3, as DNA: TGTGCCAGCAGTGGTCGAGCGGACAGGGGGACTGAAGCTTTCTTT. Its protein product is CASSGRADRGTEAFF.